This note documents a single T cell receptor (beta chain) sequence. Its matching antigen is unknown. Assay: immunoSEQ multiplex PCR; the TCRdb copy retains only in-frame clones and omits some. Here the sample spans around 100,000 clones, 92% being singletons. These data belong to a study of siplizumab effects on memory and regulatory T cells. The V and J ends lost 2 bases and 5 bases respectively, with 9 bases between them. CDR3 length equals 13 residues. CDR1 and CDR2 (germline): MGHDK, SYGVNS. Study-level results: Researchers did not confirm the suppressive function of proliferating Tregs from siplizumab cultures. Of the alloreactive clones, only a minor fraction mapped to unstimulated subsets. Mean Treg-derived proportions of mappable alloreactive CD4+ clones were around 70% for siplizumab and 26.9% for controls. The alloresponse seemed to draw substantially on naive T cells, which appeared more diverse than memory cells.

The sequenced sample was CD4+ T cells sorted from blood. This receptor was identified in a human donor in good health. The V and J genes are TRBV25-1 and TRBJ2-5; D perhaps matches TRBD1 (5 bases). The CDR3, as DNA: TGTGCCAGCAGTGAAGGGGCTTGGGAGACCCAGTACTTC. Its protein product is CASSEGAWETQYF.